The 20 T cell receptor beta chains presented below share a single source sample, sequenced in a study of beta chain features in type 1 diabetes. The antigens of these receptors remain unknown. What was sequenced were expressed TCRB transcripts, since all of the isolated RNA had been reverse transcribed. Sequenced by immunoSEQ multiplex PCR; TCRdb stores in-frame clones only, minus some. The profile shows fewer than 400,000 clones, 9.3% of them singletons. Study-level points and caveats: Type 1 diabetes patients showed a moderate but significant shortening of TCRB CDR3s in all four CD4+ subsets.

Specimen: central memory CD4+ T cells from blood. The receptors were sampled from a man aged 25 to 40 with type 1 diabetes.

This clone was observed a few times. The gene calls are TRBV14 and TRBJ2-1, with D possibly matching TRBD1 (5 bases). Trimming removed 1 base at V and 0 bases at J, with 13 bases between. Germline V gene lookup returns CDR1 SGHDN and CDR2 FVKESK. The CDR3 is 17 residues long. For the CDR3, the DNA is TGTGCCAGCAGCCAAGTGCCCAGGACAAGCTCCTACAATGAGCAGTTCTTC. Amino acids: CASSQVPRTSSYNEQFF.

Only a few counts were recorded for this clone. V and J are TRBV9 and TRBJ2-2; 7 nucleotides agree with TRBD1. Germline CDR1 SGDLS, CDR2 YYNGEE. This CDR3 has 16 amino acids. Losses at the gene ends were 4 bases for V and 4 bases for J; bases not matched to a gene: 10. The CDR3 DNA follows: TGTGCCAGCAGCACGGGACAGTTGCTTCTCACCGGGGAGCTGTTTTTT. Its translation is CASSTGQLLLTGELFF.

CDR3 loop: CASSLHRGTAYF. The DNA for the CDR3 is TGTGCCAGCAGCTTACACCGCGGGACAGCGTACTTC. The rearrangement links TRBV7-2 to TRBJ2-7; a weak D match, TRBD1 (7 bases). V was shortened by 2 bases and J by 12 bases, with 14 bases between the two germline ends. CDR3 length: 12 amino acids. Germline CDR1 SGHTA, CDR2 FQGNSA. Together with reference TRBV7-2 and TRBJ2-7, the CDR3 gives the full variable domain: GAGVSQSPSNKVTEKGKDVELRCDPISGHTALYWYRQSLGQGLEFLIYFQGNSAPDKSGLPSDRFSAERTGGSVSTLTIQRTQQEDSAVYLCASSLHRGTAYFGPGTRLTVT.

This chain connects TRBV5-1 to TRBJ1-4; D is possibly TRBD1 (6 bases). In germline, CDR1 is SGHRS, CDR2 YFSETQ. Trimming cost V 3 bases and J 5 bases, with 8 bases left between them. The CDR3 runs to 13 residues. CDR3 region: CASSYRENEKLFF. The CDR3 nucleotides read TGCGCCAGCAGCTACAGGGAGAATGAAAAACTGTTTTTT.

This clone has more than one count but fewer than ten. This rearrangement joins TRBV30 to TRBJ2-2; weak D call: TRBD2 (6 bases). V shed 5 bases and J shed 9 bases, with 10 bases lying between them. Germline-derived CDR1 and CDR2 are GTSNPN and SVGIG (reference sequence). This CDR3 comprises 11 residues. The CDR3 region has the DNA TGTGCCTGGGGGGGGACCCGGGAGCTGTTTTTT. Its protein is CAWGGTRELFF.

V and J are TRBV28 and TRBJ1-2, with 9 bases aligning to TRBD1. The germline gives CDR1 MDHEN, CDR2 SYDVKM. Trimming at V came to 10 bases and at J to 4 bases, leaving 10 bases not matched to a gene. This CDR3 has 14 residues. CDR3 nucleotides: TGTGCCACCGAGGACAGGGGCCTACTCTATGGCTACACCTTC. It specifies CATEDRGLLYGYTF.

The chain carries TRBV19 and TRBJ2-7, with 11 bases lining up with TRBD1. Looked up from germline, CDR1 is LNHDA and CDR2 is SQIVND (reference sequence). The CDR3 runs 16 residues. With 5 bases clipped from V and 3 bases from J, the junction kept 9 bases outside the gene matches. The CDR3 DNA sequence: TGTGCCAGTAGTCCCGAGACCGGGACAGGGGGCTACGAGCAGTACTTC. Its protein product is CASSPETGTGGYEQYF.

This clone was picked up many times. The J gene is TRBJ2-4, the V gene TRBV7-2, with D perhaps being TRBD1 or TRBD2 (5 bases each). CDR3 size: 14 residues. Germline V gene lookup returns CDR1 SGHTA and CDR2 FQGNSA. Trimming left V 5 bases short and J 7 bases short, with 15 bases between. The CDR3 DNA follows: TGTGCCAGCAGCCATGGGACGCCCGCTAACATTCAGTACTTC. The encoded protein is CASSHGTPANIQYF.

This clone was picked up many times. Distinct nucleotide sequences in the sample also encode this CDR3. This chain links TRBV5-5 with TRBJ2-3; D is perhaps TRBD1 (5 bases). CDR1 is SGHKS, CDR2 YYEKEE, per germline (reference sequence). This CDR3 has 14 residues. Deletions cut 2 bases from V and 3 bases from J, with 10 bases between. CDR3 loop: CASSLGYRTDTQYF. The CDR3 region has the DNA TGTGCCAGCAGCTTAGGCTACAGGACAGATACGCAGTATTTT.

This clone was seen a few times. The chain links TRBV20-1 to TRBJ2-7, with unresolved D. CDR1 and CDR2 (germline): DFQATT, SNEGSKA (reference sequence). CDR3 length: 11 residues. Trimming removed 5 bases at V and 7 bases at J, with 12 bases between. The CDR3 loop is CSAPTPVEQYF. The CDR3, as DNA: TGCAGTGCTCCTACTCCGGTAGAGCAGTACTTC.

This clone was detected a few times. V gene TRBV6-5 combines with J gene TRBJ1-1; D gene uncertain. The CDR3 covers 14 residues. Trimming removed 2 bases at V and 5 bases at J, with 12 bases between. Germline V gene sequence: CDR1 MNHEY, CDR2 SVGAGI. In DNA form, the CDR3 reads TGTGCCAGCAGTTACGAGGGAAGGAAGACTGAAGCTTTCTTT. Translation gives CASSYEGRKTEAFF.

This clone came up a few times. The chain recombines TRBV7-2 with TRBJ2-7, with D unclear. With 5 bases removed from V and 1 base from J, the gap between germline ends came to 15 bases. The germline CDR1 and CDR2 sequences are SGHTA and FQGNSA. The CDR3 sequence is 15 residues long. CDR3 in DNA: TGTGCCAGCAGCGACGGGTACCTCCGGTCCTACGAGCAGTACTTC. This codes for CASSDGYLRSYEQYF.

The genes are TRBV15 and TRBJ1-2, with D possibly being TRBD1 (6 bases). The V end was cut by 0 bases, the J end by 0 bases, with 11 bases between. The CDR3 length is 16 residues. In germline, CDR1 is LNHNV, CDR2 YYDKDF (reference sequence). CDR3 region: CATSRDRTGSNYGYTF. The CDR3, as DNA: TGTGCCACCAGCAGAGATCGAACAGGGTCTAACTATGGCTACACCTTC.

This clone was detected only a few times. The chain couples TRBV19 to TRBJ1-1; D gene unclear. The V and J ends lost 4 bases and 5 bases respectively, with 8 bases between them. CDR3 length: 12 residues. Per the germline V gene, CDR1 is LNHDA and CDR2 is SQIVND (reference sequence). CDR3 residues: CASSSGVTEAFF. CDR3 sequence (DNA): TGTGCCAGTAGTAGTGGGGTGACTGAAGCTTTCTTT.

The chain joins TRBV7-2 to TRBJ2-1, with D possibly being TRBD1 (6 bases). Between the trimmed V and J ends, which lost 0 bases and 4 bases, there was a span of 10 bases. Germline V gene sequence: CDR1 SGHTA, CDR2 FQGNSA. The CDR3 totals 15 residues. The CDR3 is CASSLAPRGYNEQFF. The CDR3 nucleotides are TGTGCCAGCAGCTTAGCTCCGAGGGGGTACAATGAGCAGTTCTTC.

This clone was seen more than once but under ten times. The V and J genes are TRBV6-5 and TRBJ1-1; no definite D call. Deletions cut 4 bases from V and 0 bases from J, with 9 bases between. CDR3 length: 14 amino acids. Germline values: CDR1 MNHEY, CDR2 SVGAGI. CDR3 DNA sequence: TGTGCCAGCAGTTTAGTTATACTGAACACTGAAGCTTTCTTT. Residues: CASSLVILNTEAFF.

This clone was counted only a few times. The chain combines TRBV6-5 with TRBJ1-2; D perhaps matches TRBD1 (5 bases). The CDR3 has 14 amino acids. Germline CDR1 MNHEY, CDR2 SVGAGI. The V end lost 6 bases, the J end lost 6 bases, and 17 bases lay between the germline ends. CDR3 region: CASRQMGRINGYTF. CDR3 DNA sequence: TGTGCCAGCAGGCAGATGGGGCGGATCAATGGCTACACCTTC.

This clone was detected only a few times. The gene calls are TRBV5-6 and TRBJ2-3, with D hard to call. Germline values: CDR1 SGHDT, CDR2 YYEEEE. V lost 3 bases to trimming and J lost 6 bases, with 5 bases between them. This CDR3 has 11 amino acids. Here the CDR3 reads CASSYGDTQYF. CDR3 sequence (DNA): TGTGCCAGCAGCTACGGGGATACGCAGTATTTT.

This clone was detected many times. This sequence joins TRBV27 and TRBJ2-3; 7 nucleotides align to TRBD1. CDR3 length: 14 residues. In germline, CDR1 is MNHEY, CDR2 SMNVEV (reference sequence). J lost 5 bases, V lost 10 bases, and 12 bases had no gene match. CDR3 in DNA: TGTGCCACCCAGGGGATCCGGGACAGAGATACGCAGTATTTT. Translating it yields CATQGIRDRDTQYF.

The rearrangement uses TRBV7-2 and TRBJ1-5; 8 bases fit TRBD1. Germline CDR1 SGHTA, CDR2 FQGNSA. The CDR3 extends over 17 amino acids. Losses at the gene ends were 2 bases for V and 1 base for J; bases not matched to a gene: 7. The CDR3 region has the DNA TGTGCCAGCAGCTTATCGGGGACAGGCCAAAGCAATCAGCCCCAGCATTTT. This codes for CASSLSGTGQSNQPQHF.